Listed below are T cell receptor beta chains from one sample, sequenced in a study of blood T cell repertoires in COVID-19. TCRdb's table, derived via immunoSEQ multiplex PCR, lists solely in-frame clones and lacks some. This repertoire shows 150,000 to 200,000 clones, 80% to 95% found once; its top ten account for 0.53%. The sample consisted of peripheral blood. Receptors were obtained from a man between 50 and 59 years old with acute or convalescent COVID-19. CDR3s leave out the opening cysteine and the closing phenylalanine or tryptophan.

v_call,cdr3_aa
TRBV30,AWTLGISGNTIY
TRBV6-6,ASSYPGSSSYEQY
TRBV2,ASSASGRKQF
TRBV28,ASTSDRGEKNTEAF
TRBV7-2,ASSPRTGSNEKLF
TRBV20-1,SATGDNEQF
TRBV5-1,ASSLNTRVTYNEQF
TRBV11-3,ASSLSGGPPSTDTQY
TRBV27,ASAGRNTIFNEQF
TRBV7-2,ASSLVAGGGGELF
TRBV6-5,ASSSGLALSDTQY
TRBV13,ASTLIVRRRERKNNEQF
TRBV19,ASSIDPRARY
TRBV7-6,ASSLHMHYGYT
TRBV3-1/TRBV3-2,ASSLGFSSGEQY
TRBV18,ASSPPQGGRTDTQY
TRBV10-3,AISESRGGGGSPLH
TRBV19,ASSTGGRSTEQF
TRBV10-3,AISEGRNTEAF
TRBV7-9,ASSLDAEGPDTQY
TRBV19,ASSMRKNANTGELF
TRBV7-2,ASSLRPQVAGGQETQY
TRBV19,ASRDSSNQPQH